This TCR beta chain was observed in a study of post-analysis software for immune sequencing data. Study at large: The courses of disease that were included comprised relapsing-remitting, secondary progressive and progressive-relapsing multiple sclerosis. Study-wide results and caveats: In patients, TRBV5-6, TRBV5-1 and TRBV20-1 belonged to five or six TRBV segments found more frequently than in controls. The authors found that F measure strongly co-clustered same-batch samples. When compared against controls, multiple sclerosis patients showed significantly lower normalized Chao1 diversity.

On this clonotype itself: Its antigen is currently unknown.

Unique molecular identifiers featured in each of the TCR beta cDNA libraries. T cells numbering about 0.85 to 11 million yielded cDNA molecules that totaled roughly 0.5 million. TCRdb redid the calling of the PCR reads with MiXCR, one entry per CDR3 protein. Of about 770,000 distinct CDR3 sequences detected, around 46% appear once; the ten largest clones hold just under 5%. With 5 bases clipped from V and 3 bases from J, the junction kept 3 bases outside the gene matches. Germline V gives CDR1 SGHTA, CDR2 FQGNSA. The CDR3 totals 15 residues. This receptor was obtained from a girl aged 5 to 17 with multiple sclerosis. Sample: blood. This chain uses TRBV7-2 with TRBJ2-1; 11 positions match TRBD2. CDR3 in DNA: TGTGCCAGCAGCCAGGGACTAGCGGTCTACAATGAGCAGTTCTTC. It codes for CASSQGLAVYNEQFF.